The clone carrying this T cell receptor (beta chain) was observed a few times. Antigen specificity is unknown. These data are taken from a study of cytomegalovirus exposure and HLA in healthy donors. Notes on the study in general: Certain sequence variants were highly shared and formed a cluster, and this cluster was likely a sequencing artifact.

V was trimmed by 6 bases and J by 5 bases, leaving 7 bases between them. CDR1 is DFQATT and CDR2 is SNEGSKA in the germline V gene (reference sequence). The length of the CDR3 is 10 residues. PCR involved 60 Vbeta and 13 Jbeta primers. Profiling relied on immunoSEQ multiplex PCR, and the TCRdb table lists in-frame clones only, not all of them. The sample has roughly 150,000 clones; roughly 80% are singletons. Material for sequencing was PBMCs. The chain links TRBV20-1 to TRBJ2-5; D gene uncertain. This sequence originates from a man aged 18 to 29 in good health and CMV-seropositive. The chain's CDR3 is CSAKRETQYF. CDR3 sequence (DNA): TGCAGTGCGAAGAGGGAGACCCAGTACTTC.